This T cell receptor (beta chain) was documented in a study of CD8 T cells in Susac syndrome. General study findings and limits: Susac CD8+ cells expanded clonally the most in TEMRA cells and in active patients.

From blood CD8+ and CD4+ T cells, TCR beta sequences were generated. Concerning this clonotype: The antigen remains unidentified.

This CDR3 has 15 amino acids. The V gene end was trimmed by 4 bases and the J gene end by 0 bases; junction bases not matched to a gene: 5. The V gene's germline CDR1 is LNHNV and CDR2 YYDKDF (reference sequence). Random hexamers were used to reverse transcribe the RNA input (about 0.5 to 1 ug). An immunoSEQ multiplex PCR generated amplified TCR beta CDR3 products spanning 54 Vbeta and 13 Jbeta. TCRdb analysed the immunoSEQ multiplex PCR reads with MiXCR anew, one entry per CDR3 protein. The sample has approximately 74,000 distinct CDR3 sequences, over 85% seen once; the top ten hold more than 0.8%. Source material: CD8+ T cells from PBMCs. The chain uses TRBV15 and TRBJ2-7; TRBD1 agrees at 8 bases. This receptor was identified in a human donor with Susac syndrome. This CDR3 is CATSTDREGSYEQYF. Written as DNA, the CDR3 is TGTGCCACCAGCACGGACAGGGAAGGCTCCTACGAGCAGTACTTC.